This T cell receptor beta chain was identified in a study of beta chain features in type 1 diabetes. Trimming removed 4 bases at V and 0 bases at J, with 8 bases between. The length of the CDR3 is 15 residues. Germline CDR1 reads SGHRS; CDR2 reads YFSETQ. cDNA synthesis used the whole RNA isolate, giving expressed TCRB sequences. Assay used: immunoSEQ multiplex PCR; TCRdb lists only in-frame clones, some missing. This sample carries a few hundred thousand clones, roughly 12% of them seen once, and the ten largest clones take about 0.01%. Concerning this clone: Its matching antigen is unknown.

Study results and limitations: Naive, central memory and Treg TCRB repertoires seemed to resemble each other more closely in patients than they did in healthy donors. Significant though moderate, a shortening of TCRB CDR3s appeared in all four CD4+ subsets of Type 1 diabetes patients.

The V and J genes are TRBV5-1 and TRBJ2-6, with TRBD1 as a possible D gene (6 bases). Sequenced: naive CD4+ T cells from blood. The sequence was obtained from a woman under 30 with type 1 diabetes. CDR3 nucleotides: TGCGCCAGCAGCCCGGACAGCTCTGGGGCCAACGTCCTGACTTTC. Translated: CASSPDSSGANVLTF.